These T cell receptor beta chains were read from a single sample in a study of cytomegalovirus exposure and HLA in healthy donors. Clones were read by immunoSEQ multiplex PCR, and TCRdb kept only the in-frame ones, dropping some. Here the sample spans some 90,000 clones, roughly 70% being singletons. Sequenced sample: PBMCs. The receptors here all came from a man aged 50 or older in good health and CMV-seronegative. Each CDR3 is given with its conserved first and last residue. D genes are given only for firm matches. A clone size is listed for some rows: how often the clone was seen (once, few, many), or a class if it is expanded.

j_call | d_call | v_call | clone_size | cdr3_nt | cdr3_aa
TRBJ2-3 | - | TRBV18 | - | TGTGCCAGCTCGGGAAGAGGGCCGAGCACAGATACGCAGTATTTT | CASSGRGPSTDTQYF
TRBJ2-1 | TRBD1 | TRBV7-9 | - | TGTGCCGGACAGGACTACAATGAGCAGTTCTTC | CAGQDYNEQFF
TRBJ2-5 | TRBD2 | TRBV2 | - | TGTGCCAGCAGCCCGGGACTAGTACAGACCCAGTACTTC | CASSPGLVQTQYF
TRBJ2-1 | TRBD2 | TRBV11-2 | - | TGTGCCAGCAGCTTCGGAGCGGGAGTTGCCAATGAGCAGTTCTTC | CASSFGAGVANEQFF
TRBJ1-5 | TRBD1 | TRBV7-9 | once | TGTGCCAGCAGCTCTGGACCGGGACAGACCTATAGCAATCAGCCCCAGCATTTT | CASSSGPGQTYSNQPQHF
TRBJ1-5 | - | TRBV4-2 | - | TGTGCCAGCAGCCAAGATTACCAGGATTATCAGCCCCAGCATTTT | CASSQDYQDYQPQHF
TRBJ1-6 | - | TRBV1 | - | TGCACCAGCAGCCGAGGTGAGTGTTCACCCCTCCACTTT | CTSSRGECSPLHF
TRBJ1-1 | TRBD1 | TRBV30 | - | TGTGCCTGGGGAAAAGTGGACAGGGTGGGCACTGAAGCTTTCTTT | CAWGKVDRVGTEAFF
TRBJ1-1 | TRBD1 | TRBV29-1 | few | TGCAGCGTAGGGGGCGGCACTGAAGCTTTCTTT | CSVGGGTEAFF
TRBJ2-3 | - | TRBV30 | - | TGTGCCTGGAGTGATCAGGGAGGAAGCACAGATACGCAGTATTTT | CAWSDQGGSTDTQYF
TRBJ1-4 | - | TRBV11-3 | few | TGTGCCAGCAGCTTAGATGGAGGAAGAGCTAATGAAAAACTGTTTTTT | CASSLDGGRANEKLFF
TRBJ1-4 | - | TRBV4-1 | - | TGCGCCAGCACGAGGGAGGCCAGATATGAAAAACTGTTTTTT | CASTREARYEKLFF
TRBJ2-3 | - | TRBV2 | - | TGTGCCAGCAGTGAACCGTGGACTGACACAGATACGCAGTATTTT | CASSEPWTDTDTQYF
TRBJ1-2 | - | TRBV30 | few | TGTGCCTGGCGAGGACAGAACTATGGCTACACCTTC | CAWRGQNYGYTF
TRBJ1-1 | TRBD1 | TRBV15 | - | TGTGCCACCGCTCTCCAGGGGGCGGCGACCACTGAAGCTTTCTTT | CATALQGAATTEAFF
TRBJ2-3 | - | TRBV6-6 | many | TGTGCCAGCAGTACCGGACTACGCTCAAATACGCAGTATTTT | CASSTGLRSNTQYF
TRBJ1-5 | - | TRBV6-5 | - | TGTGCCAGCAGTACCTCCACGGGGGCCCAGCATTTT | CASSTSTGAQHF
TRBJ2-1 | TRBD2 | TRBV25-1 | - | TGTGCCAGCAGTGAATTCACCGAAAGCGGGAGGCATGAGCAGTTCTTC | CASSEFTESGRHEQFF
TRBJ2-7 | TRBD1 | TRBV6-5 | - | TGTGCCAGCAGTTACATAGGGACAGGGGGCATCGAGCAGTACTTC | CASSYIGTGGIEQYF
TRBJ2-1 | TRBD2 | TRBV11-3 | once | TGTGCCAGTAGCGGGAGGGGAGATGAGCAGTTCTTC | CASSGRGDEQFF
TRBJ2-7 | - | TRBV4-3 | few | TGCGCCAGCAGCCAAGATGGGGCAGGGGCCGGTTACGAGCAGTACTTC | CASSQDGAGAGYEQYF
TRBJ1-1 | - | TRBV5-1 | - | TGCGCCAGCAGCGGTACCCTTAACTCCCAAAGAGCTTTCTTT | CASSGTLNSQRAFF
TRBJ1-2 | - | TRBV27 | - | TGTGCCAGCAGTCCCCTCCTATCGGGGTATGGCTACACCTTC | CASSPLLSGYGYTF
TRBJ1-4 | - | TRBV4-1 | - | TGCGCCAGCAGCCAAATACAGGGCTTTAAGGAAAAACTGTTTTTT | CASSQIQGFKEKLFF
TRBJ2-7 | TRBD1 | TRBV7-9 | - | TGTGCCAGCAGCTTGCGCCCGGGACAGGGGATCCACGAGCAGTACTTC | CASSLRPGQGIHEQYF
TRBJ2-1 | - | TRBV29-1 | - | TGCAGCGTTGAGTACAGGCGCTCCTACAATGAGCAGTTCTTC | CSVEYRRSYNEQFF